The rows below give T cell receptor beta chains drawn from one sample of a study of persistence of HIV-infected CD4 T cells. Repertoires were generated with immunoSEQ multiplex PCR, while TCRdb's copy carries only in-frame clones and drops some. The table records approximately 34,000 clones, roughly 82% of them present only once. Their target antigens are unknown. The sequencing used CD4+ T cells sorted from PBMCs after approximately 19-hour stimulation, collected from a patient who received antiretroviral therapy. These receptors originate from an adult woman with HIV who was CMV-seropositive. Each CDR3 is given with its conserved first and last residue. Each record gives: J gene, D gene, V gene, clone size, CDR3 DNA, CDR3 protein. D genes are given only for firm matches. Expanded clones get a size class; other rows say once, few or many, or leave the size out.

j_gene: TRBJ2-1
d_gene: -
v_gene: TRBV18
abundance: -
CDR3nt: TGTGCCAGCTCACCAACAGAGATCTCCTACAATGAGCAGTTCTTC
CDR3aa: CASSPTEISYNEQFF

j_gene: TRBJ2-7
d_gene: TRBD2
v_gene: TRBV11-1
abundance: -
CDR3nt: TGTGCCAGCAGTTCGGGGGGGCTAGCGGGAGCCTACGAGCAGTACTTC
CDR3aa: CASSSGGLAGAYEQYF

j_gene: TRBJ1-2
d_gene: TRBD1
v_gene: TRBV6-1
abundance: few
CDR3nt: TGTGCCAGCAGTGATCAGACAGGGGGTCACTATGGCTACACCTTC
CDR3aa: CASSDQTGGHYGYTF

j_gene: TRBJ1-5
d_gene: TRBD1
v_gene: TRBV5-8
abundance: few
CDR3nt: TGTGCCAGCAGCCGGGTTTGGGACAGTTTTAGCAATCAGCCCCAGCATTTT
CDR3aa: CASSRVWDSFSNQPQHF

j_gene: TRBJ2-5
d_gene: TRBD2
v_gene: TRBV9
abundance: -
CDR3nt: TGTGCCAGCAGCGTAGCGGGAGGGCCGGAGACCCAGTACTTC
CDR3aa: CASSVAGGPETQYF

j_gene: TRBJ1-5
d_gene: -
v_gene: TRBV30
abundance: few
CDR3nt: TGTGCCTGGAGTAGTGCCCCCCCCGGGTTAGGTCAGCCCCAGCATTTT
CDR3aa: CAWSSAPPGLGQPQHF

j_gene: TRBJ2-7
d_gene: -
v_gene: TRBV10-2
abundance: -
CDR3nt: TGCGCCAGCAGTGTAAACTTTGATTGGGAGCAGTACTTC
CDR3aa: CASSVNFDWEQYF

j_gene: TRBJ2-1
d_gene: -
v_gene: TRBV5-1
abundance: -
CDR3nt: TGCGCCAGCAGCTCCGCCCCACTAGGAGGAAACAATGAGCAGTTCTTC
CDR3aa: CASSSAPLGGNNEQFF

j_gene: TRBJ1-1
d_gene: -
v_gene: TRBV5-6
abundance: -
CDR3nt: TGTGCCAGCAGCTTGGGGGGCGGAGACACTGAAGCTTTCTTT
CDR3aa: CASSLGGGDTEAFF

j_gene: TRBJ2-4
d_gene: TRBD1
v_gene: TRBV2
abundance: -
CDR3nt: TGTGCCAGCAGCGAAACCTCACAGGGGATGAGAAACCTCCTAGCCAAAAACATTCAGTACTTC
CDR3aa: CASSETSQGMRNLLAKNIQYF

j_gene: TRBJ2-5
d_gene: TRBD1
v_gene: TRBV19
abundance: -
CDR3nt: TGTGCCAGTAGTATTACGGGGACAGAGCAAGAGACCCAGTACTTC
CDR3aa: CASSITGTEQETQYF

j_gene: TRBJ1-4
d_gene: -
v_gene: TRBV3-1/TRBV3-2
abundance: -
CDR3nt: TGTGCCAGCAGCCAACAAAGGGGAGGCGAAAAACTGTTTTTT
CDR3aa: CASSQQRGGEKLFF

j_gene: TRBJ1-4
d_gene: -
v_gene: TRBV28
abundance: -
CDR3nt: TGTGCCAGCAAAAGGGTTAATGAGAGGGAACTGTTTTTT
CDR3aa: CASKRVNERELFF

j_gene: TRBJ2-3
d_gene: TRBD2
v_gene: TRBV2
abundance: -
CDR3nt: TGTGCCAGCAGTGGGACTAGCGGGAGGGCCGGGACAGATACGCAGTATTTT
CDR3aa: CASSGTSGRAGTDTQYF

j_gene: TRBJ2-2
d_gene: -
v_gene: TRBV7-2
abundance: -
CDR3nt: TGTGCCAGCAGCTTACAGGGGAGGGGCACCGGGGAGCTGTTTTTT
CDR3aa: CASSLQGRGTGELFF